The 5 T cell receptor beta chains given below trace back to one sample, sequenced in a study of T cell repertoires in cytomegalovirus infection. From the reads, TCRdb called clonotypes with MiXCR, one entry per CDR3 protein. The sample has roughly 500,000 distinct CDR3 sequences, approximately 17% seen once. The sequenced material came from CD8+ T cells from PBMCs. The receptors here all came from a human donor in good health (CMV status not recorded). Some clones in this sample may be carry-over from other donors' samples.

This clonotype appeared many times. This chain links TRBV7-6 with TRBJ1-1, with a possible D match to TRBD1 (6 bases). The germline CDR1 and CDR2 sequences are SGHVS and FNYEAQ. Trimming removed 5 bases at V and 4 bases at J, with 20 bases between. The length of the CDR3 is 16 residues. CDR3: CASSPWTESLATEAFF. For the CDR3, the DNA is TGTGCCAGCAGCCCTTGGACAGAGTCCCTGGCCACTGAAGCTTTCTTT.

This clonotype was recorded a few times. The chain has TRBV9 and TRBJ2-7, with 7 bases that match TRBD1. The CDR3 has 16 amino acids. Germline assignment: CDR1 SGDLS and CDR2 YYNGEE. V lost 3 bases to trimming and J lost 1 base; unmatched junction nucleotides: 10. CDR3 in DNA: TGTGCCAGCAGCGACTTCAGGGGGACCCTTTCCTACGAGCAGTACTTC. Its protein is CASSDFRGTLSYEQYF. Drawing the rest from reference TRBV9 and TRBJ2-7, the complete variable domain is DSGVTQTPKHLITATGQRVTLRCSPRSGDLSVYWYQQSLDQGLQFLIQYYNGEERAKGNILERFSAQQFPDLHSELNLSSLELGDSALYFCASSDFRGTLSYEQYFGPGTRLTVT.

This chain connects TRBV28 to TRBJ2-1; D possibly matches TRBD1 or TRBD2 (5 bases each). This CDR3 is built from 13 residues. Germline V CDR1 and CDR2: MDHEN, SYDVKM. Trimming pared 3 bases from V and 8 bases from J, leaving 11 bases between. The CDR3 is CASSLGVEDEQFF. The CDR3 DNA reads as TGTGCCAGCAGTTTGGGGGTGGAGGATGAGCAGTTCTTC.

This chain uses TRBV27 with TRBJ1-5; no definite D call. The CDR3 spans 14 residues. CDR1 and CDR2 (germline): MNHEY, SMNVEV (reference sequence). Trimming shortened V by 4 bases and J by 2 bases, and 9 bases separated the two germline ends. Here the CDR3 DNA reads TGTGCCAGCAGTTCCCCTCTGGGCAATCAGCCCCAGCATTTT. Residues: CASSSPLGNQPQHF.

This clonotype was counted only a few times. The chain couples TRBV19 to TRBJ2-2, with D possibly matching TRBD2 (6 bases). The ends were cut back, 5 bases at V and 5 bases at J, with 15 bases in the middle. The CDR3 loop spans 15 amino acids. Germline V CDR1 and CDR2: LNHDA, SQIVND (reference sequence). The CDR3 spells CASSFGTPITGELFF. In nucleotides, the CDR3 is TGTGCCAGTAGTTTCGGGACTCCTATTACCGGGGAGCTGTTTTTT.